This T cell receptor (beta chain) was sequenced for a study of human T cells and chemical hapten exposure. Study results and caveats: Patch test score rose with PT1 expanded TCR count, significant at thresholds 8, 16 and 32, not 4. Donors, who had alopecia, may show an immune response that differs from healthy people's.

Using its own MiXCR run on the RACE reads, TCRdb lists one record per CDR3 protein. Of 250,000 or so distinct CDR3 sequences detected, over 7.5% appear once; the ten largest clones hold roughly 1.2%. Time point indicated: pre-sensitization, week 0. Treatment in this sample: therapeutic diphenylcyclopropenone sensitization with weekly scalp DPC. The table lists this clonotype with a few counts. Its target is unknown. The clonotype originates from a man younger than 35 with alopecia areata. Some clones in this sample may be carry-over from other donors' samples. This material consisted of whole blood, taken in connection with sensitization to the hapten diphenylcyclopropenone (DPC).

CDR3 protein: CSARSPGGNAFF. Written as DNA, the CDR3 is TGCAGTGCTAGAAGCCCAGGGGGAAACGCTTTCTTT. The chain combines TRBV20-1 with TRBJ1-1; 7 nucleotides align to TRBD1. J lost 11 bases, V lost 2 bases, and 8 bases had no gene match. The CDR3 sequence is 12 residues long. The germline CDR1 and CDR2 sequences are DFQATT and SNEGSKA (reference sequence).